The 16 T cell receptor beta chains below were found in one sample sequenced in a study of blood T cells in healthy people across ages. With a J-beta primer mix and a sample-barcoded 5' primer, a second PCR ran 7 to 11 cycles. TCRdb reprocessed the 5' RACE reads with MiXCR, giving one entry per CDR3 protein. The sample has over 750,000 distinct CDR3 sequences, just under 25% seen once. These data were also reused for a study on T cells of mothers and their children.

Sequencing was done on a sample of blood. The receptors come from a boy between 10 and 17 years old in good health.

This clonotype has a handful of counts. The V and J genes are TRBV29-1 and TRBJ2-3; no clear D gene. Trimming stripped 5 bases from V and 1 base from J, with 19 bases between. Germline CDR1 SQVTM, CDR2 ANQGSEA. The CDR3 loop spans 16 amino acids. CDR3 residues: CSVSRTGTLGTDTQYF. The DNA for the CDR3 is TGCAGCGTTTCCAGAACCGGTACCTTGGGCACAGATACGCAGTATTTT.

The chain links TRBV4-2 to TRBJ2-2; D might be TRBD2 (6 bases). V was shortened by 2 bases and J by 2 bases, with 15 bases between the two germline ends. This CDR3 comprises 17 residues. Per the germline V gene, CDR1 is LGHNA and CDR2 is YNFKEQ. This chain's CDR3 is CASSQRKLAENTGELFF. The CDR3 DNA sequence: TGTGCCAGCAGCCAAAGAAAATTAGCGGAAAACACCGGGGAGCTGTTTTTT.

This clonotype was detected a few times. J is TRBJ2-1 and V is TRBV5-1, with a weak D call TRBD2 (5 bases). Germline values: CDR1 SGHRS, CDR2 YFSETQ. The V end was cut by 0 bases, the J end by 7 bases, with 14 bases between. This CDR3 region has 15 residues. The CDR3 DNA sequence: TGCGCCAGCAGCTTGGCCCCGACTACGAGAAATGAGCAGTTCTTC. Translation gives CASSLAPTTRNEQFF.

This clonotype turned up a few times. V gene TRBV23-1 combines with J gene TRBJ2-2; D is perhaps TRBD1 (5 bases). TRBV23-1 is known as an ORF, though its function is uncertain. The CDR3 totals 15 residues. V was cut by 2 bases and J by 1 base, with 8 bases left in between. As DNA, the CDR3 is TGCGCCAGCAGTCAAGCACAGGAGAACACCGGGGAGCTGTTTTTT. Translated, it gives CASSQAQENTGELFF.

The chain has TRBV27 and TRBJ2-3; D remains ambiguous. Germline V gene lookup returns CDR1 MNHEY and CDR2 SMNVEV (reference sequence). The CDR3 sequence is 13 residues long. Trimming shortened V by 1 base and J by 2 bases, and 4 bases separated the two germline ends. CDR3 sequence reads: CASSLFHTDTQYF. As DNA, the CDR3 is TGTGCCAGCAGTTTATTCCACACAGATACGCAGTATTTT.

This clonotype was counted a few times. This chain connects TRBV4-1 to TRBJ2-3, with 15 bases lining up with TRBD2. Trimming removed 3 bases from V and 4 bases from J; junction bases left unmatched: 8. CDR3 length equals 18 residues. CDR1 is MGHRA, CDR2 YSYEKL, per germline. CDR3 nucleotides: TGCGCCAGCAGCCAGAACCAGGGACTAGCGGGAGGATCAGATACGCAGTATTTT. Translation: CASSQNQGLAGGSDTQYF.

In its sample, this clonotype was seen a few times. The chain joins TRBV7-2 to TRBJ2-5; the D gene is possibly TRBD2 (5 bases). TRBJ2-7 matches the DNA end more closely, so the J call is doubtful. CDR1 and CDR2 (germline): SGHTA, FQGNSA. The CDR3 is 14 amino acids. The CDR3 sequence: CASSLVLGLSEQYF. In DNA, the CDR3 is TGTGCCAGCAGCCTAGTACTAGGCCTCTCCGAGCAGTACTTC.

This clonotype was detected only once. The V and J genes are TRBV7-2 and TRBJ2-5, with D maybe TRBD2 (6 bases). V was shortened by 1 base and J by 4 bases, with 13 bases between the two germline ends. In germline, CDR1 is SGHTA, CDR2 FQGNSA. The CDR3 contains 15 residues. DNA for the CDR3: TGTGCCAGCAGCTTAGTGGCGGGGCGCGGAGAGACCCAGTACTTC. This codes for CASSLVAGRGETQYF.

In this sample, this clonotype turned up a few times. The chain is built from TRBV6-5 and TRBJ2-4; no clear D. V lost 5 bases, J lost 5 bases, and 10 bases lay in between. Per the germline V gene, CDR1 is MNHEY and CDR2 is SVGAGI. The CDR3 loop spans 13 amino acids. The CDR3: CASSTSAENIQYF. The CDR3 coding sequence is TGTGCCAGCAGTACCTCGGCGGAAAACATTCAGTACTTC.

This rearrangement joins TRBV7-8 to TRBJ2-1; D uncertain. V dropped 1 base and J dropped 8 bases, with 12 bases sitting between them. CDR3 length: 14 residues. The V gene's germline CDR1 is SGHVS and CDR2 FQNEAQ. CDR3: CASSLDWKSHEQFF. The CDR3 DNA is TGTGCCAGCAGCTTAGATTGGAAGAGCCATGAGCAGTTCTTC.

The chain couples TRBV5-1 to TRBJ2-5; 7 bases agree with TRBD1. Per germline, CDR1 SGHRS and CDR2 YFSETQ. The CDR3 has 13 amino acids. Germline trimming cut 4 bases from V and 5 bases from J; bases unmatched to any gene: 5. The CDR3 protein is CASSTRGPETQYF. The DNA of the CDR3 is TGCGCCAGCAGCACGAGGGGGCCGGAGACCCAGTACTTC.

There are a few counts of this clonotype. This chain connects TRBV9 to TRBJ2-5; D uncertain. The CDR3 runs to 13 residues. The germline V gene encodes CDR1 SGDLS and CDR2 YYNGEE. Trimming pared 3 bases from V and 0 bases from J, leaving 6 bases between. CDR3 DNA: TGTGCCAGCAGCGGCTCGTACCAAGAGACCCAGTACTTC. As protein: CASSGSYQETQYF.

The chain has TRBV29-1 and TRBJ2-7; TRBD1 matches at 9 bases. V dropped 7 bases and J dropped 2; count of bases not matched to a gene: 12. The germline V gene encodes CDR1 SQVTM and CDR2 ANQGSEA. The length of the CDR3 is 15 residues. CDR3 coding DNA: TGCAGCGCCGGGCCAACAGGGGGCAGGACCTACGAGCAGTACTTC. This translates into CSAGPTGGRTYEQYF.

This clonotype was observed a few times. The V and J genes are TRBV4-3 and TRBJ1-4; D unresolved. Germline V gene data show CDR1 as LGHNA and CDR2 as YSLEER. The CDR3 contains 15 residues. Trimming shortened V by 0 bases and J by 7 bases, and 12 bases separated the two germline ends. CDR3 residues: CASSQDTLGGEKLFF. For the CDR3, the DNA is TGCGCCAGCAGCCAAGATACCCTAGGAGGTGAAAAACTGTTTTTT.

The chain uses TRBV11-2 and TRBJ2-4; TRBD2 is a possible D gene (5 bases). The germline V gene encodes CDR1 SGHAT and CDR2 FQNNGV. The CDR3 is 15 amino acids. The V end lost 6 bases, the J end lost 0 bases, and 12 bases lay between the germline ends. CDR3 region: CASRKVGEAKNIQYF. The CDR3 region has the DNA TGTGCCAGCAGAAAAGTCGGGGAAGCCAAAAACATTCAGTACTTC.

The genes are TRBV27 and TRBJ2-5, with TRBD2 as a possible D gene (5 bases). The length of the CDR3 is 12 residues. V was pared by 7 bases and J by 7 bases, with 13 bases between. Germline loops: CDR1 MNHEY, CDR2 SMNVEV (reference sequence). CDR3 in DNA: TGTGCCAGCACTTCCCTCGCGGGGACCCAGTACTTC. It specifies CASTSLAGTQYF.